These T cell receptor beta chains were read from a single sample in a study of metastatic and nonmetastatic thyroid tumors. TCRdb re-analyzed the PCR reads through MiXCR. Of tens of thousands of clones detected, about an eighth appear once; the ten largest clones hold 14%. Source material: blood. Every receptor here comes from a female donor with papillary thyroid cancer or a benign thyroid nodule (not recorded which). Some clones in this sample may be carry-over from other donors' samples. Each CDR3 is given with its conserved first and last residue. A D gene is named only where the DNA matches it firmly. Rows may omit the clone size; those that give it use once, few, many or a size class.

CDR3aa: CASSQSPVAGSYEQYF
CDR3nt: TGCGCCAGCAGCCAAAGTCCGGTAGCGGGATCCTACGAGCAGTACTTC
v_gene: TRBV4-1
j_gene: TRBJ2-7
d_gene: TRBD2
abundance: many
len: 16

CDR3aa: CASSLGRIAGPHNEQFF
CDR3nt: TGTGCCAGCAGCTTAGGGCGTATAGCGGGTCCCCACAATGAGCAGTTCTTC
v_gene: TRBV7-3
j_gene: TRBJ2-1
d_gene: TRBD2
abundance: once
len: 17

CDR3aa: CSARTIIGNTIYF
CDR3nt: TGCAGTGCTCGGACCATCATCGGAAACACCATATATTTT
v_gene: TRBV20-1
j_gene: TRBJ1-3
d_gene: NA
abundance: many
len: 13

CDR3aa: CASSEVFWVATYEQYF
CDR3nt: TGTGCCAGCAGTGAAGTATTCTGGGTGGCTACCTACGAGCAGTACTTC
v_gene: TRBV2
j_gene: TRBJ2-7
d_gene: NA
abundance: many
len: 16

CDR3aa: CASSPGLHTGELFF
CDR3nt: TGTGCCAGCAGCCCGGGACTTCACACCGGGGAGCTGTTTTTT
v_gene: TRBV9
j_gene: TRBJ2-2
d_gene: NA
abundance: many
len: 14

CDR3aa: CSVVRTMDGGELFF
CDR3nt: TGCAGCGTTGTTCGGACGATGGACGGGGGGGAGCTGTTTTTT
v_gene: TRBV29-1
j_gene: TRBJ2-2
d_gene: NA
abundance: many
len: 14

CDR3aa: CASSLSGINYNEQFF
CDR3nt: TGTGCCAGCAGTCTCAGCGGTATTAATTACAATGAGCAGTTCTTC
v_gene: TRBV2
j_gene: TRBJ2-1
d_gene: NA
abundance: few
len: 15

CDR3aa: CATSGPTRQGETQYF
CDR3nt: TGTGCCACCAGTGGTCCAACCCGACAGGGGGAGACCCAGTACTTC
v_gene: TRBV24-1
j_gene: TRBJ2-5
d_gene: TRBD1
abundance: many
len: 15

CDR3aa: CASTSEGLAVYNEQFF
CDR3nt: TGTGCCAGCACCTCCGAGGGACTAGCGGTCTACAATGAGCAGTTCTTC
v_gene: TRBV7-9
j_gene: TRBJ2-1
d_gene: TRBD2
abundance: many
len: 16

CDR3aa: CSAVSRLASHEQYF
CDR3nt: TGCAGTGCTGTCTCTAGGTTGGCCTCCCACGAGCAGTACTTC
v_gene: TRBV20-1
j_gene: TRBJ2-7
d_gene: NA
abundance: NA
len: 14

CDR3aa: CSARVPGIDYGYTF
CDR3nt: TGCAGTGCTAGAGTCCCAGGGATAGACTATGGCTACACCTTC
v_gene: TRBV20-1
j_gene: TRBJ1-2
d_gene: NA
abundance: many
len: 14

CDR3aa: CASTNSNQPQHF
CDR3nt: TGTGCCAGCACCAATAGCAATCAGCCCCAGCATTTT
v_gene: TRBV6-1
j_gene: TRBJ1-5
d_gene: NA
abundance: many
len: 12

CDR3aa: CASSLSKGSEKLFF
CDR3nt: TGTGCCAGCAGTTTGTCCAAAGGGAGTGAAAAACTGTTTTTT
v_gene: TRBV12-3/TRBV12-4
j_gene: TRBJ1-4
d_gene: NA
abundance: few
len: 14

CDR3aa: CASSPGLAGGGRVQETQYF
CDR3nt: TGTGCCAGCAGCCCGGGACTAGCGGGAGGGGGTAGGGTCCAAGAGACCCAGTACTTC
v_gene: TRBV9
j_gene: TRBJ2-5
d_gene: TRBD2
abundance: few
len: 19

CDR3aa: CASSLGGGGRTTDTQYF
CDR3nt: TGTGCCAGCAGCCTAGGGGGAGGAGGGAGGACGACAGATACGCAGTATTTT
v_gene: TRBV7-3
j_gene: TRBJ2-3
d_gene: NA
abundance: many
len: 17

CDR3aa: CASSRDRGAGNTIYF
CDR3nt: TGTGCCAGCAGCCGGGACAGGGGGGCTGGAAACACCATATATTTT
v_gene: TRBV3-1
j_gene: TRBJ1-3
d_gene: TRBD1
abundance: once
len: 15

CDR3aa: CASKTTTDTQYF
CDR3nt: TGTGCCAGCAAAACTACTACAGATACGCAGTATTTT
v_gene: TRBV28
j_gene: TRBJ2-3
d_gene: NA
abundance: many
len: 12

CDR3aa: CASSVDSGSMDEQFF
CDR3nt: TGTGCCAGCAGCGTAGACAGCGGGAGCATGGATGAGCAGTTCTTC
v_gene: TRBV9
j_gene: TRBJ2-1
d_gene: TRBD2
abundance: many
len: 15

CDR3aa: CASSLESTDTQYF
CDR3nt: TGTGCCAGCAGCCTCGAGAGCACAGATACGCAGTATTTT
v_gene: TRBV5-6
j_gene: TRBJ2-3
d_gene: NA
abundance: many
len: 13

CDR3aa: CASSRTGFEQYF
CDR3nt: TGTGCCAGCAGCCGGACAGGTTTCGAGCAGTACTTC
v_gene: TRBV7-9
j_gene: TRBJ2-7
d_gene: TRBD1
abundance: many
len: 12

CDR3aa: CASSLAGVSGGQYF
CDR3nt: TGTGCCAGCAGCTTGGCGGGCGTCTCCGGCGGGCAGTACTTC
v_gene: TRBV5-4
j_gene: TRBJ2-7
d_gene: NA
abundance: many
len: 14

CDR3aa: CASSDRGLDYGYTF
CDR3nt: TGTGCCAGCAGTGATCGGGGGCTGGACTATGGCTACACCTTC
v_gene: TRBV6-1
j_gene: TRBJ1-2
d_gene: NA
abundance: many
len: 14

CDR3aa: CASSRLLGGQETQYF
CDR3nt: TGTGCCAGCAGCCGACTCCTGGGTGGCCAAGAGACCCAGTACTTC
v_gene: TRBV28
j_gene: TRBJ2-5
d_gene: NA
abundance: many
len: 15

CDR3aa: CASSLAGGTDTQYF
CDR3nt: TGTGCCAGCAGCCTAGCGGGAGGAACAGATACGCAGTATTTT
v_gene: TRBV7-3
j_gene: TRBJ2-3
d_gene: TRBD2
abundance: many
len: 14

CDR3aa: CASSFSRGTDTQYF
CDR3nt: TGTGCCAGCAGTTTCTCTCGGGGCACAGATACGCAGTATTTT
v_gene: TRBV27
j_gene: TRBJ2-3
d_gene: NA
abundance: many
len: 14

CDR3aa: CASSLQGSYNSPLHF
CDR3nt: TGTGCCAGCAGCCTACAGGGTTCCTATAATTCACCCCTCCACTTT
v_gene: TRBV2
j_gene: TRBJ1-6
d_gene: NA
abundance: many
len: 15

CDR3aa: CASIPGVVRRGRGIGTEAFF
CDR3nt: TGCGCCAGCATACCGGGGGTAGTCAGGAGGGGACGAGGGATTGGCACTGAAGCTTTCTTT
v_gene: TRBV4-3
j_gene: TRBJ1-1
d_gene: NA
abundance: medium-sized
len: 20

CDR3aa: CASRGARTGTSVNEQFF
CDR3nt: TGTGCCAGCAGGGGGGCCCGGACCGGGACTAGTGTCAATGAGCAGTTCTTC
v_gene: TRBV2
j_gene: TRBJ2-1
d_gene: TRBD2
abundance: NA
len: 17

CDR3aa: CSANRDFGNTIYF
CDR3nt: TGCAGTGCAAACCGGGACTTTGGAAACACCATATATTTT
v_gene: TRBV20-1
j_gene: TRBJ1-3
d_gene: NA
abundance: many
len: 13

CDR3aa: CATSESGLAFEQFF
CDR3nt: TGTGCCACCAGTGAATCGGGACTAGCGTTTGAGCAGTTCTTC
v_gene: TRBV24-1
j_gene: TRBJ2-1
d_gene: TRBD2
abundance: many
len: 14

CDR3aa: CSSINLLAGPYDQYF
CDR3nt: TGTTCCAGCATCAACCTCCTAGCGGGACCCTACGATCAGTACTTC
v_gene: TRBV7-8
j_gene: TRBJ2-7
d_gene: TRBD2
abundance: NA
len: 15

CDR3aa: CASSFLAGGDEQYF
CDR3nt: TGCGCCAGCAGCTTCTTGGCAGGGGGCGACGAGCAGTACTTC
v_gene: TRBV5-1
j_gene: TRBJ2-7
d_gene: TRBD1
abundance: many
len: 14

CDR3aa: CSVPATKGAGEQYF
CDR3nt: TGCAGTGTTCCGGCAACCAAGGGGGCCGGCGAGCAGTACTTC
v_gene: TRBV20-1
j_gene: TRBJ2-7
d_gene: TRBD1
abundance: many
len: 14

CDR3aa: CASSPGTGINYGYTF
CDR3nt: TGTGCCAGCAGTCCTGGGACAGGGATAAACTATGGCTACACCTTC
v_gene: TRBV6-1
j_gene: TRBJ1-2
d_gene: TRBD1
abundance: many
len: 15

CDR3aa: CASSEGGPYNEQFF
CDR3nt: TGTGCCAGCAGCGAGGGAGGGCCCTACAATGAGCAGTTCTTC
v_gene: TRBV9
j_gene: TRBJ2-1
d_gene: TRBD2
abundance: many
len: 14

CDR3aa: CSAPTAGTEAFF
CDR3nt: TGCAGTGCTCCGACAGCGGGCACTGAAGCTTTCTTT
v_gene: TRBV20-1
j_gene: TRBJ1-1
d_gene: NA
abundance: many
len: 12

CDR3aa: CASSLGGAEGQFF
CDR3nt: TGCGCCAGCAGCTTGGGGGGGGCAGAAGGGCAGTTCTTC
v_gene: TRBV5-1
j_gene: TRBJ2-1
d_gene: NA
abundance: many
len: 13

CDR3aa: CASSPRTSGYEQYF
CDR3nt: TGTGCCAGCAGCCCCCGGACTAGCGGCTACGAGCAGTACTTC
v_gene: TRBV9
j_gene: TRBJ2-7
d_gene: TRBD2
abundance: many
len: 14

CDR3aa: CASSVEGDKYNEQFF
CDR3nt: TGTGCCAGCAGCGTAGAAGGGGACAAATACAATGAGCAGTTCTTC
v_gene: TRBV9
j_gene: TRBJ2-1
d_gene: NA
abundance: many
len: 15

CDR3aa: CASNLRGQAYNSPLHF
CDR3nt: TGTGCCAGCAACCTTCGAGGGCAGGCCTACAATTCACCCCTCCACTTT
v_gene: TRBV28
j_gene: TRBJ1-6
d_gene: NA
abundance: medium-sized
len: 16

CDR3aa: CASSTSGRGTGELFF
CDR3nt: TGTGCCAGCAGCACTAGCGGGAGAGGTACCGGGGAGCTGTTTTTT
v_gene: TRBV7-3
j_gene: TRBJ2-2
d_gene: TRBD2
abundance: many
len: 15

CDR3aa: CASSQSGTGNEEAFF
CDR3nt: TGTGCCAGCAGCCAATCCGGGACAGGGAATGAGGAAGCTTTCTTT
v_gene: TRBV3-1
j_gene: TRBJ1-1
d_gene: TRBD1
abundance: medium-sized
len: 15

CDR3aa: CASTPGLMNTEAFF
CDR3nt: TGTGCCAGTACCCCTGGCCTTATGAACACTGAAGCTTTCTTT
v_gene: TRBV19
j_gene: TRBJ1-1
d_gene: NA
abundance: many
len: 14

CDR3aa: CASSLEAPSTDTQYF
CDR3nt: TGTGCCAGCAGCTTAGAAGCGCCAAGCACAGATACGCAGTATTTT
v_gene: TRBV7-8
j_gene: TRBJ2-3
d_gene: NA
abundance: medium-sized
len: 15

CDR3aa: CSARDFAGLAGGGTYEQYF
CDR3nt: TGCAGTGCTAGAGATTTCGCCGGACTAGCGGGAGGGGGGACCTACGAGCAGTACTTC
v_gene: TRBV20-1
j_gene: TRBJ2-7
d_gene: TRBD2
abundance: many
len: 19

CDR3aa: CASSQGLSGRGSTGYTF
CDR3nt: TGTGCCAGCAGCCAAGGTCTCTCAGGCCGGGGCAGTACCGGCTACACCTTC
v_gene: TRBV3-1
j_gene: TRBJ1-2
d_gene: NA
abundance: NA
len: 17

CDR3aa: CAWSVGTGDQPQHF
CDR3nt: TGTGCCTGGAGCGTTGGGACAGGGGATCAGCCCCAGCATTTT
v_gene: TRBV30
j_gene: TRBJ1-5
d_gene: TRBD1
abundance: many
len: 14

CDR3aa: CASSASGGGQFF
CDR3nt: TGTGCCAGCAGTGCGAGCGGAGGGGGGCAGTTCTTC
v_gene: TRBV6-1
j_gene: TRBJ2-1
d_gene: NA
abundance: many
len: 12

CDR3aa: CASSQGLGTSGSQDEQFF
CDR3nt: TGTGCCAGCAGCCAGGGGCTCGGGACTAGCGGGAGTCAAGATGAGCAGTTCTTC
v_gene: TRBV4-2
j_gene: TRBJ2-1
d_gene: TRBD2
abundance: medium-sized
len: 18

CDR3aa: CASSLFGVGGETQYF
CDR3nt: TGCGCCAGCAGCTTGTTCGGGGTGGGCGGCGAGACCCAGTACTTC
v_gene: TRBV5-1
j_gene: TRBJ2-5
d_gene: NA
abundance: many
len: 15

CDR3aa: CASSIDLERGDTEAFF
CDR3nt: TGTGCCAGCAGCATAGACCTGGAGCGCGGGGACACTGAAGCTTTCTTT
v_gene: TRBV9
j_gene: TRBJ1-1
d_gene: NA
abundance: many
len: 16

CDR3aa: CAISESQGQNTEAFF
CDR3nt: TGTGCCATCAGTGAGTCACAGGGCCAGAACACTGAAGCTTTCTTT
v_gene: TRBV10-3
j_gene: TRBJ1-1
d_gene: NA
abundance: few
len: 15

CDR3aa: CASSRDYNSGANVLTF
CDR3nt: TGTGCCAGCAGCCGGGACTACAACTCTGGGGCCAACGTCCTGACTTTC
v_gene: TRBV4-2
j_gene: TRBJ2-6
d_gene: TRBD2
abundance: many
len: 16

CDR3aa: CASSDPGNTIYF
CDR3nt: TGTGCCAGCAGTGATCCCGGAAACACCATATATTTT
v_gene: TRBV6-1
j_gene: TRBJ1-3
d_gene: NA
abundance: many
len: 12

CDR3aa: CASSYRGPESSYNEQFF
CDR3nt: TGCGCCAGCAGCTATCGCGGCCCCGAGAGCAGCTACAATGAGCAGTTCTTC
v_gene: TRBV4-1
j_gene: TRBJ2-1
d_gene: NA
abundance: medium-sized
len: 17

CDR3aa: CASEADSSYNSPLHF
CDR3nt: TGCGCCAGTGAGGCGGACAGCTCCTATAATTCACCCCTCCACTTT
v_gene: TRBV5-1
j_gene: TRBJ1-6
d_gene: NA
abundance: many
len: 15

CDR3aa: CASSLGSGPRDTQYF
CDR3nt: TGTGCCAGCAGCTTGGGTAGCGGGCCGAGGGATACGCAGTATTTT
v_gene: TRBV11-2
j_gene: TRBJ2-3
d_gene: TRBD2
abundance: NA
len: 15

CDR3aa: CASSPGTIRDEQYF
CDR3nt: TGTGCCAGCTCACCCGGGACTATTCGAGACGAGCAGTACTTC
v_gene: TRBV18
j_gene: TRBJ2-7
d_gene: TRBD2
abundance: medium-sized
len: 14

CDR3aa: CASSSTASGPGELFF
CDR3nt: TGTGCCAGCAGCTCCACCGCTAGCGGCCCCGGGGAGCTGTTTTTT
v_gene: TRBV7-9
j_gene: TRBJ2-2
d_gene: TRBD2
abundance: many
len: 15